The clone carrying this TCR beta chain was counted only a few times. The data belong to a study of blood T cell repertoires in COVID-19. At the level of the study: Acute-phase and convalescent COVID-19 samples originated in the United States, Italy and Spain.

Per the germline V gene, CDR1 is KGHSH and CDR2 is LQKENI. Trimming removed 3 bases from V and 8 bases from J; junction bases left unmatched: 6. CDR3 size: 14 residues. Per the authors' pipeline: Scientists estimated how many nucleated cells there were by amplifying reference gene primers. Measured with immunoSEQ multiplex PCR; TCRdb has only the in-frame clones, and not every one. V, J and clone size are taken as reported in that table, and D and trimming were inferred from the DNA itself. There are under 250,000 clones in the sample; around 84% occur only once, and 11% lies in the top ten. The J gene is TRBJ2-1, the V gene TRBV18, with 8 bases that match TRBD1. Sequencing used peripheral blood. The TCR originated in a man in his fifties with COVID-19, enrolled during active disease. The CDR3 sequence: CASSPTDRDHEQFF. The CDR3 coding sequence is TGTGCCAGCTCACCTACGGACAGGGACCATGAGCAGTTCTTC.